This TCR beta chain was sequenced in a study of blood T cell repertoires in COVID-19. Across the whole study: Italy, Spain and the United States were the sources of the convalescent and acute COVID-19 samples. Nucleic acid was either cDNA or gDNA, and it came from T cells, B-cell-depleted T cells, or PBMCs.

The CDR3 covers 15 residues. Looked up from germline, CDR1 is SGDLS and CDR2 is YYNGEE. The V and J ends lost 4 bases and 1 base respectively, with 11 bases between them. Sequencing used immunoSEQ multiplex PCR; TCRdb keeps in-frame clones, though not all of them. This sample has about 200,000 clones, with 70% to 90% found just once. The rearrangement uses TRBV9 and TRBJ1-4, with D maybe TRBD1 (6 bases). The clonotype originates from a woman older than 75 with acute or convalescent COVID-19. Material for sequencing was peripheral blood. In nucleotides, the CDR3 is TGTGCCAGCAGCACCCCGACAGGAACTAATGAAAAACTGTTTTTT. It codes for CASSTPTGTNEKLFF.